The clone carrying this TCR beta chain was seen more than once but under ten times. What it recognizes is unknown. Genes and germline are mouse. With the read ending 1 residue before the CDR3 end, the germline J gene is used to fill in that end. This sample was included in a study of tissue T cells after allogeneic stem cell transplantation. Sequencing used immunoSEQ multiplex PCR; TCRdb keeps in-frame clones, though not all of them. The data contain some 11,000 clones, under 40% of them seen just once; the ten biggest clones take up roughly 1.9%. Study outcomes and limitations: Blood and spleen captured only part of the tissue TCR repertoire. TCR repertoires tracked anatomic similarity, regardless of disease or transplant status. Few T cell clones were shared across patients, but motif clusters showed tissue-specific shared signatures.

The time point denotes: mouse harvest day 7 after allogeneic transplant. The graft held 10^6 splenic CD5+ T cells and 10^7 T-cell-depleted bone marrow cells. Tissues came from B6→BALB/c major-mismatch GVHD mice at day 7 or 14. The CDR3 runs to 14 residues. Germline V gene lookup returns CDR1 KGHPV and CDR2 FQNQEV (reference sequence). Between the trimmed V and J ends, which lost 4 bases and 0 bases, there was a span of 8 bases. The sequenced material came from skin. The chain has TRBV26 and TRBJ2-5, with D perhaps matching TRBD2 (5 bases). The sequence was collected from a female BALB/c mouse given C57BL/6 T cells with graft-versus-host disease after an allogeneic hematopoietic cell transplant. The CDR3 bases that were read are TGTGCCAGCAGTCCCTGGGTTAACCAAGACACCCAGTAC. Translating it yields CASSPWVNQDTQY. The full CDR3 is CASSPWVNQDTQYF.